The 29 T cell receptor beta chains given below trace back to one sample, sequenced in a study of T cells in Graves' hyperthyroidism and ophthalmopathy. The investigators amplified TCR beta CDR3 regions from RNA transcripts. The HTBI primer set served for first-round RT-PCR of the TCR CDR3. TCRdb redid the calling of the multiplex PCR reads with MiXCR, one entry per CDR3 protein. The data show hundreds of thousands of distinct CDR3 sequences, approximately 40% seen once. Sequenced: blood. These TCRs come from a middle-aged woman with Graves' hyperthyroidism.

In its sample, this clonotype was seen many times. The V call is TRBV14, the J call TRBJ1-3, with D unresolved. This CDR3 is 13 amino acids long. V lost 1 base and J lost 4, with 5 bases in between. From germline, CDR1 is SGHDN and CDR2 FVKESK. CDR3 nucleotide sequence: TGTGCCAGCAGCCAAGCCGGAGGAAACACCATATATTTT. Translated, it gives CASSQAGGNTIYF.

The chain employs TRBV19 and TRBJ2-7, with TRBD1 identical over 8 bases. The junction had 11 bases not matched to a gene; V was cut back by 7 bases and J by 3 bases. The CDR3 loop spans 15 amino acids. Germline V gene data show CDR1 as LNHDA and CDR2 as SQIVND (reference sequence). This chain's CDR3 is CASKPTGDVGYEQYF. CDR3 sequence (DNA): TGTGCCAGTAAGCCGACAGGGGATGTTGGCTACGAGCAGTACTTC.

The sample holds many counts of this clonotype. The chain links TRBV11-2 to TRBJ1-2, with D perhaps matching TRBD1 (6 bases). V was clipped by 4 bases and J by 3 bases, with 15 bases between them. Germline V lookup: CDR1 SGHAT, CDR2 FQNNGV. CDR3 length equals 15 residues. The CDR3 DNA reads as TGTGCCAGCAGCTACCGGGACGGGGGCGACTATGGCTACACCTTC. This codes for CASSYRDGGDYGYTF.

As to this clonotype: One end of the junction is discordant with germline, which a read error may explain. V gene TRBV7-2 combines with J gene TRBJ2-5, with D hard to call. The length of the CDR3 is 8 residues. The V gene's germline CDR1 is SGHTA and CDR2 FQGNSA. In DNA form, the CDR3 reads TGTGCCAGCAGCTTGAAGTCGTTC. It translates to CASSLKSF.

This clonotype was found a few times. The V and J genes are TRBV4-3 and TRBJ1-5; 8 bases are shared with TRBD1. After removal of 0 bases from V and 8 bases from J, the junction contained 6 bases not matched to a gene. The CDR3 totals 15 residues. In germline, CDR1 is LGHNA, CDR2 YSLEER. The CDR3 loop is CASSQEPQGAKPQHF. The CDR3 nucleotides are TGCGCCAGCAGCCAAGAACCTCAGGGGGCCAAGCCCCAGCATTTT.

This clonotype was recorded a few times. As DNA, the CDR3 is TGCGCCAGCAGCCAAGATGAGGGCTCTAATATGTACGAGCAGTACTTC. Amino acids: CASSQDEGSNMYEQYF. The chain couples TRBV4-3 to TRBJ2-7, with D possibly being TRBD2 (5 bases). The V and J ends lost 0 bases and 4 bases respectively, with 16 bases between them. The germline CDR1 and CDR2 sequences are LGHNA and YSLEER. CDR3 length: 16 amino acids.

This clonotype was detected many times. This sequence joins TRBV7-2 and TRBJ2-5; 11 bases align to TRBD2. In germline, CDR1 is SGHTA, CDR2 FQGNSA. The V and J ends lost 5 bases and 4 bases, in that order; junction bases with no gene match: 12. This CDR3 comprises 17 residues. The CDR3 loop reads CASSQVTSGRGGETQYF. The CDR3 DNA sequence: TGTGCCAGCAGCCAAGTCACTAGCGGGAGAGGGGGAGAGACCCAGTACTTC.

This chain links TRBV7-9 with TRBJ2-5; D possibly corresponds to TRBD2 (5 bases). Trimming took 5 bases from V and 4 from J, leaving 14 bases between them. Germline CDR1 reads SEHNR; CDR2 reads FQNEAQ (reference sequence). This CDR3 comprises 14 residues. CDR3 DNA sequence: TGTGCCAGCAGCCCCCGTCAGAGGGTAGAGACCCAGTACTTC. It codes for CASSPRQRVETQYF.

This sequence joins TRBV6-5 and TRBJ1-6; 10 nucleotides agree with TRBD1. The CDR3 length is 18 residues. Losses at the gene ends were 2 bases for V and 5 bases for J; bases not matched to a gene: 9. Germline V gene data show CDR1 as MNHEY and CDR2 as SVGAGI. The CDR3 nucleotides are TGTGCCAGCAGTTACGTCTCGGGACAGGGGAATCATAATTCACCCCTCCACTTT. Residues: CASSYVSGQGNHNSPLHF.

This clonotype has at least ten counts. The chain couples TRBV7-2 to TRBJ2-7; TRBD1 matches 7 bases. Germline V lookup: CDR1 SGHTA, CDR2 FQGNSA. Trimming at V came to 5 bases and at J to 4 bases, leaving 11 bases not matched to a gene. The CDR3 loop spans 15 amino acids. CDR3 coding DNA: TGTGCCAGCAGCCCCAGTAGGGGGCGAGGTTACGAGCAGTACTTC. Its translation: CASSPSRGRGYEQYF.

This clonotype came up many times. This chain joins TRBV7-3 and TRBJ2-2; D is unresolved. V lost 6 bases, J lost 4 bases, and 9 bases lay in between. Germline V CDR1 and CDR2: SGHTA, FQGTGA. This CDR3 region has 13 residues. The CDR3 coding sequence is TGTGCCAGCAGTCGAAGTTCCACCGGGGAGCTGTTTTTT. It yields the protein CASSRSSTGELFF.

This clonotype has ten or more counts. The chain joins TRBV14 to TRBJ2-7; D call uncertain. Germline V gives CDR1 SGHDN, CDR2 FVKESK. Trimming removed 0 bases at V and 2 bases at J, with 5 bases between. The CDR3 has 13 residues. The chain's CDR3 is CASSQDWPYEQYF. In nucleotides, the CDR3 is TGTGCCAGCAGCCAAGATTGGCCCTACGAGCAGTACTTC.

The J gene is TRBJ2-3, the V gene TRBV7-3; no clear D gene. The CDR3 covers 13 residues. V lost 4 bases to trimming and J lost 4 bases, with 9 bases between them. Germline V gives CDR1 SGHTA, CDR2 FQGTGA. CDR3 coding DNA: TGTGCCAGCAGCTCGACTCGTTCAGATACGCAGTATTTT. The encoded protein is CASSSTRSDTQYF.

A few counts support this clonotype. The chain links TRBV4-3 to TRBJ1-2, with D possibly TRBD1 on 5 matching bases. This CDR3 region has 13 residues. The V gene's germline CDR1 is LGHNA and CDR2 YSLEER. V was pared by 1 base and J by 8 bases, with 11 bases between. The CDR3 DNA is TGCGCCAGCAGCCAAGCGGGTTGGGGGGGCTACACCTTC. Translating it yields CASSQAGWGGYTF.

This clonotype was counted a few times. V is TRBV7-2 and J is TRBJ2-5; the match to TRBD2 covers 10 bases. The CDR3 contains 17 residues. The germline gives CDR1 SGHTA, CDR2 FQGNSA. Trimming cost V 2 bases and J 4 bases; bases outside gene matches: 10. CDR3 sequence: CASSLPAASGSGETQYF. The CDR3 DNA reads TGTGCCAGCAGCTTACCTGCGGCTAGCGGGAGTGGAGAGACCCAGTACTTC. The full variable domain, in which reference TRBV7-2 and TRBJ2-5 provide the parts outside the CDR3, is GAGVSQSPSNKVTEKGKDVELRCDPISGHTALYWYRQSLGQGLEFLIYFQGNSAPDKSGLPSDRFSAERTGGSVSTLTIQRTQQEDSAVYLCASSLPAASGSGETQYFGPGTRLLVL.

This clonotype has at least ten counts. This chain links TRBV4-3 with TRBJ2-7; 11 bases map to TRBD2. Germline V CDR1 and CDR2: LGHNA, YSLEER. The V gene end was trimmed by 3 bases and the J gene end by 4 bases; junction bases not matched to a gene: 8. The CDR3 length is 16 residues. In DNA, the CDR3 is TGCGCCAGCAGCCAGGGACGGGGACTAGCGGCGTACGAGCAGTACTTC. Translated, it gives CASSQGRGLAAYEQYF.

This clonotype was counted at least ten times. This sequence joins TRBV15 and TRBJ1-1; maybe TRBD1 (5 bases). V was clipped by 0 bases and J by 5 bases, with 10 bases between them. The CDR3 loop spans 14 amino acids. The germline V gene has CDR1 LNHNV and CDR2 YYDKDF (reference sequence). The CDR3 DNA follows: TGTGCCACCAGCAGAGATCCGGGGGGTACTGAAGCTTTCTTT. Its protein is CATSRDPGGTEAFF. Full variable domain (rest looked up from reference TRBV15 and TRBJ1-1): DAMVIQNPRYQVTQFGKPVTLSCSQTLNHNVMYWYQQKSSQAPKLLFHYYDKDFNNEADTPDNFQSRRPNTSFCFLDIRSPGLGDTAMYLCATSRDPGGTEAFFGQGTRLTVV.

This clonotype was recorded many times. The chain links TRBV2 to TRBJ1-1; D not certain. The germline V and J ends were trimmed by 2 bases and 3 bases, with 13 bases remaining between them. Germline V gives CDR1 SNHLY, CDR2 FYNNEI. This CDR3 comprises 15 residues. Here the CDR3 DNA reads TGTGCCAGCAGTGAAACGGGAGGATGGGACACTGAAGCTTTCTTT. It translates to CASSETGGWDTEAFF.

At least ten counts were recorded for this clonotype. V gene TRBV10-3 combines with J gene TRBJ2-7, with D possibly TRBD2 on 5 matching bases. Germline CDR1 is ENHRY and CDR2 is SYGVKD. V gave up 2 bases and J gave up 6 bases, with 11 bases separating them. The CDR3 totals 13 residues. CDR3 nucleotide sequence: TGTGCCATCAGTGAGGGCCTAGCTATCGAGCAGTACTTC. It is translated as CAISEGLAIEQYF.

The chain combines TRBV9 with TRBJ2-5; the D gene could be TRBD1 or TRBD2 (5 bases each). Per germline, CDR1 SGDLS and CDR2 YYNGEE. This CDR3 has 12 amino acids. Trimming took off 0 bases at V and 7 bases at J, with 7 bases between the two ends. The chain's CDR3 is CASSVDGGTQYF. The CDR3 nucleotides read TGTGCCAGCAGCGTAGATGGGGGGACCCAGTACTTC. Complete variable domain (other parts from reference TRBV9 and TRBJ2-5): DSGVTQTPKHLITATGQRVTLRCSPRSGDLSVYWYQQSLDQGLQFLIQYYNGEERAKGNILERFSAQQFPDLHSELNLSSLELGDSALYFCASSVDGGTQYFGPGTRLLVL.

This clonotype was seen only a few times. The V call is TRBV7-9, the J call TRBJ1-5; TRBD1 agrees at 9 bases. The germline CDR1 and CDR2 sequences are SEHNR and FQNEAQ (reference sequence). CDR3 length: 20 residues. With 5 bases clipped from V and 0 bases from J, the junction kept 17 bases outside the gene matches. This CDR3 is CASSRFHPGTGRYSNQPQHF. CDR3 nucleotide sequence: TGTGCCAGCAGCCGATTTCACCCCGGGACAGGGAGATATAGCAATCAGCCCCAGCATTTT.

This clonotype turned up a few times. The genes are TRBV6-1 and TRBJ2-7, with a possible D match to TRBD2 (5 bases). In germline, CDR1 is MNHNS, CDR2 SASEGT. The CDR3 has 11 amino acids. V was cut by 6 bases and J by 4 bases, with 7 bases left in between. The CDR3 here is CASRTGYEQYF. DNA for the CDR3: TGTGCCAGCAGGACGGGGTACGAGCAGTACTTC.

This chain uses TRBV19 with TRBJ2-1, with D perhaps matching TRBD1 (6 bases). Germline assignment: CDR1 LNHDA and CDR2 SQIVND (reference sequence). The CDR3 is 16 amino acids. The V end lost 5 bases, the J end lost 0 bases, and 14 bases lay between the germline ends. In DNA form, the CDR3 reads TGTGCCAGTAGTGTCACTCCGGGACACTCCTACAATGAGCAGTTCTTC. Translation gives CASSVTPGHSYNEQFF.

This clonotype was observed at least ten times. The chain uses TRBV29-1 and TRBJ1-1; 8 bases agree with TRBD1. The V segment lost 1 base and the J segment 4 bases; nucleotides outside the gene matches: 14. The CDR3 loop spans 17 amino acids. The germline V gene has CDR1 SQVTM and CDR2 ANQGSEA. Here the CDR3 DNA reads TGCAGCGTTGAAGTTCTATCTAGGGACAGGTTCGGCACTGAAGCTTTCTTT. This translates into CSVEVLSRDRFGTEAFF.

The J gene is TRBJ1-1, the V gene TRBV5-1; D is unresolved. Trimming cost V 0 bases and J 3 bases, with 9 bases left between them. Germline lookup yields CDR1 SGHRS and CDR2 YFSETQ. The CDR3 totals 14 residues. The CDR3 nucleotides read TGCGCCAGCAGCTTGGTTGAAGATGACACTGAAGCTTTCTTT. As protein: CASSLVEDDTEAFF.

The CDR3 coding sequence is TGTGCCAGCAGTTACGGGGGGGCCCACACCGGGGAGCTGTTTTTT. Encoded protein: CASSYGGAHTGELFF. The V call is TRBV6-5, the J call TRBJ2-2; TRBD2 is a possible D gene (7 bases). The V gene lost 2 bases and the J gene lost 3 bases, with 10 bases spanning the gap. This CDR3 has 15 amino acids. Germline values: CDR1 MNHEY, CDR2 SVGAGI.

This clonotype appeared a few times. The V gene is TRBV4-3, the J gene TRBJ1-6; D might be TRBD1 (6 bases). Trimming removed 2 bases from V and 8 bases from J, with 16 bases in between. CDR1 is LGHNA and CDR2 is YSLEER in the germline V gene. The CDR3 spans 16 residues. CDR3 region: CASSQQGSRRDSPLHF. As DNA, the CDR3 is TGCGCCAGCAGCCAACAGGGGTCGAGGAGGGATTCACCCCTCCACTTT.

This clonotype occurred many times. This sequence joins TRBV5-6 and TRBJ2-7; the D is unclear. In germline, CDR1 is SGHDT, CDR2 YYEEEE. The length of the CDR3 is 13 residues. The V and J ends lost 1 base and 9 bases respectively, with 14 bases between them. CDR3 residues: CASSLSLALGQYF. The DNA of the CDR3 is TGTGCCAGCAGCTTGTCACTGGCCTTAGGGCAGTACTTC.

The CDR3 coding sequence is TGTGCCAGCAGGAGTGTCGGGGGATCCTACGAGCAGTACTTC. The encoded protein is CASRSVGGSYEQYF. This chain connects TRBV5-6 to TRBJ2-7; tentative D call: TRBD2 (6 bases). The V gene's germline CDR1 is SGHDT and CDR2 YYEEEE. V was shortened by 5 bases and J by 1 base, with 13 bases between the two germline ends. This CDR3 has 14 amino acids.